The 27 T cell receptor beta chains presented below share a single source sample, sequenced in a study of T cells in tumors after PD-1 blockade. The table came from immunoSEQ multiplex PCR; TCRdb's copy has only in-frame clones and leaves some out. The sample gives about 59,000 clones, around 80% of which show up once; under 15% is in the top ten. This specimen was PBMCs, taken before anti-PD-1 treatment. Every receptor here comes from a human donor with basal cell carcinoma.

The chain combines TRBV4-1 with TRBJ1-4; D gene ambiguous. Germline loops: CDR1 MGHRA, CDR2 YSYEKL. The CDR3 is 16 amino acids. Trimming cost V 0 bases and J 0 bases, with 8 bases left between them. For the CDR3, the DNA is TGCGCCAGCAGCCAAGAACTGCTGACAACTAATGAAAAACTGTTTTTT. It is translated as CASSQELLTTNEKLFF.

The chain uses TRBV2 and TRBJ1-4; TRBD1 is a possible D gene (5 bases). Germline V gives CDR1 SNHLY, CDR2 FYNNEI. V lost 2 bases and J lost 7, with 11 bases in between. The length of the CDR3 is 14 residues. CDR3: CASSEWGLSEKLFF. The CDR3 nucleotides are TGTGCCAGCAGTGAATGGGGGTTGAGTGAAAAACTGTTTTTT.

The V call is TRBV11-2, the J call TRBJ2-1; D tentatively fits TRBD1 or TRBD2 (5 bases each). The length of the CDR3 is 18 residues. V was cut by 4 bases and J by 5 bases, with 24 bases left in between. Germline CDR1 SGHAT, CDR2 FQNNGV. The CDR3 coding sequence is TGTGCCAGCAGCTCCCGAATCTCGGGGCAGGGTAGAAACAATGAGCAGTTCTTC. It is translated as CASSSRISGQGRNNEQFF.

J is TRBJ2-1 and V is TRBV3-1 (or the pseudogene TRBV3-2); TRBD2 agrees at 7 bases. In germline, CDR1 is LGHDT, CDR2 YNNKEL (reference sequence). The V and J ends lost 7 bases and 0 bases, in that order; junction bases with no gene match: 6. The CDR3 is 15 amino acids. The CDR3 DNA reads as TGTGCCAGCAATCCTAGCGGAGGCTCCTACAATGAGCAGTTCTTC. This gives the protein CASNPSGGSYNEQFF.

The chain recombines TRBV3-1 (or the pseudogene TRBV3-2) with TRBJ1-4, with a weak D call TRBD1 (5 bases). V dropped 2 bases and J dropped 7 bases, with 11 bases sitting between them. CDR3 length: 14 amino acids. Germline V gene data show CDR1 as LGHDT and CDR2 as YNNKEL (reference sequence). The chain's CDR3 is CASSQSGTTEKLFF. The CDR3, as DNA: TGTGCCAGCAGCCAATCCGGGACGACTGAAAAACTGTTTTTT.

V usage is TRBV2 and J usage is TRBJ2-5; D uncertain. Germline-derived CDR1 and CDR2 are SNHLY and FYNNEI. This CDR3 spans 12 amino acids. V was cut by 6 bases and J by 2 bases, with 7 bases left in between. The CDR3 spells CASSISQETQYF. Here the CDR3 DNA reads TGTGCCAGCAGCATATCGCAAGAGACCCAGTACTTC.

The sample holds one count of this clone. This chain connects TRBV11-2 to TRBJ2-1; 12 positions agree with TRBD2. Per germline, CDR1 SGHAT and CDR2 FQNNGV. The CDR3 contains 19 residues. The V gene end was trimmed by 1 base and the J gene end by 0 bases; junction bases not matched to a gene: 7. CDR3 in amino acids: CASSLVGTSGFSSYNEQFF. The CDR3 region has the DNA TGTGCCAGCAGCTTAGTAGGGACTAGCGGGTTCAGCTCCTACAATGAGCAGTTCTTC.

This rearrangement joins TRBV5-6 to TRBJ2-2; D is unclear. Trimming took 2 bases from V and 1 from J, leaving 6 bases between them. The length of the CDR3 is 14 residues. The germline V gene has CDR1 SGHDT and CDR2 YYEEEE. CDR3 DNA sequence: TGTGCCAGCAGCTTCTCGGTGAACACCGGGGAGCTGTTTTTT. It translates to CASSFSVNTGELFF.

The chain couples TRBV7-8 to TRBJ2-1; TRBD1 matches 7 bases. V lost 2 bases and J lost 3; bases outside the gene matches: 7. The CDR3 is 16 amino acids. Germline V gene sequence: CDR1 SGHVS, CDR2 FQNEAQ. CDR3 nucleotides: TGTGCCAGCAGCTTACAGACCCGGGACAGCTACAATGAGCAGTTCTTC. Residues: CASSLQTRDSYNEQFF.

The V call is TRBV3-1 (or the pseudogene TRBV3-2), the J call TRBJ2-2; 12 bases are shared with TRBD2. Germline V gene sequence: CDR1 LGHDT, CDR2 YNNKEL (reference sequence). The junction had 5 bases not matched to a gene; V was cut back by 8 bases and J by 4 bases. The CDR3 has 15 residues. The CDR3 protein is CASRGLAGRTGELFF. As DNA, the CDR3 is TGTGCCAGCCGAGGACTAGCGGGACGCACCGGGGAGCTGTTTTTT.

This chain connects TRBV3-1 (or the pseudogene TRBV3-2) to TRBJ2-1, with a weak D call TRBD1 (6 bases). This CDR3 comprises 14 residues. Trimming left V 0 bases short and J 6 bases short, with 9 bases between. CDR1 is LGHDT and CDR2 is YNNKEL in the germline V gene (reference sequence). CDR3 protein: CASSQDLRGNEQFF. The CDR3 DNA reads as TGTGCCAGCAGCCAAGATCTCAGGGGCAATGAGCAGTTCTTC.

This clone is a singleton in its sample. V and J are TRBV6-5 and TRBJ1-3; 9 bases are a match to TRBD1. With 3 bases clipped from V and 8 bases from J, the junction kept 8 bases outside the gene matches. The CDR3 has 15 amino acids. CDR1 and CDR2 from the germline V gene are MNHEY and SVGAGI. CDR3 amino acids: CASSYSGTGRYTIYF. For the CDR3, the DNA is TGTGCCAGCAGTTATTCCGGGACAGGGCGGTACACCATATATTTT.

This chain connects TRBV13 to TRBJ1-3; D gene unclear. In germline, CDR1 is PRHDT, CDR2 FYEKMQ (reference sequence). The CDR3 runs to 12 residues. The V and J ends lost 3 bases and 4 bases respectively, with 4 bases between them. The CDR3 DNA reads TGTGCCAGCAGCTTCGGGGGAAACACCATATATTTT. It yields the protein CASSFGGNTIYF.

This clone was recorded a few times. The chain links TRBV15 to TRBJ2-7; a weak D match, TRBD1 (6 bases). Germline V gene lookup returns CDR1 LNHNV and CDR2 YYDKDF (reference sequence). With 4 bases removed from V and 0 bases from J, the gap between germline ends came to 10 bases. The length of the CDR3 is 14 residues. This CDR3 is CATSTDRNSYEQYF. The CDR3 nucleotides read TGTGCCACCAGCACAGACAGGAACTCCTACGAGCAGTACTTC.

This clone was picked up a small number of times. The chain links TRBV5-1 to TRBJ2-1; weak D call: TRBD1 (6 bases). The germline CDR1 and CDR2 sequences are SGHRS and YFSETQ. V lost 4 bases and J 7 bases, leaving 15 bases between the germline ends. CDR3 length: 14 residues. The CDR3 nucleotides read TGCGCCAGCAGCCTGGGGGCAGGAGGTAATGAGCAGTTCTTC. This translates into CASSLGAGGNEQFF. Full variable domain (remainder filled in from reference TRBV5-1 and TRBJ2-1): KAGVTQTPRYLIKTRGQQVTLSCSPISGHRSVSWYQQTPGQGLQFLFEYFSETQRNKGNFPGRFSGRQFSNSRSEMNVSTLELGDSALYLCASSLGAGGNEQFFGPGTRLTVL.

The chain employs TRBV30 and TRBJ1-6; tentative D call: TRBD1 (6 bases). The CDR3 has 13 residues. Germline CDR1 reads GTSNPN; CDR2 reads SVGIG (reference sequence). V shed 2 bases and J shed 6 bases, with 8 bases lying between them. CDR3: CAWSKQGNSPLHF. As DNA, the CDR3 is TGTGCCTGGAGTAAACAGGGTAATTCACCCCTCCACTTT. The full variable domain, completed using reference TRBV30 and TRBJ1-6, is SQTIHQWPATLVQPVGSPLSLECTVEGTSNPNLYWYRQAAGRGLQLLFYSVGIGQISSEVPQNLSASRPQDRQFILSSKKLLLSDSGFYLCAWSKQGNSPLHFGNGTRLTVT.

This rearrangement joins TRBV18 to TRBJ2-6, with D possibly being TRBD1 (5 bases). Trimming removed 2 bases from V and 0 bases from J, with 14 bases in between. Germline CDR1 reads KGHSH; CDR2 reads LQKENI. This CDR3 comprises 18 residues. The CDR3 DNA reads TGTGCCAGCTCACCAAACTCAGGGCTCGCCTCTGGGGCCAACGTCCTGACTTTC. Amino acids: CASSPNSGLASGANVLTF.

V and J are TRBV18 and TRBJ2-3; D is unresolved. There are 12 residues in the CDR3. Germline assignment: CDR1 KGHSH and CDR2 LQKENI. V gave up 3 bases and J gave up 5 bases, with 6 bases separating them. CDR3: CASSPTRDTQYF. The DNA for the CDR3 is TGTGCCAGCTCACCCACCCGAGATACGCAGTATTTT.

The DNA for the CDR3 is TGTGCCAGCACGGGACCTAAAATTCGGGCCCTCCACTTT. It translates to CASTGPKIRALHF. The chain joins TRBV27 to TRBJ1-6, with D perhaps TRBD1 (5 bases). Trimming shortened V by 7 bases and J by 14 bases, and 18 bases separated the two germline ends. This CDR3 region has 13 residues. Germline V lookup: CDR1 MNHEY, CDR2 SMNVEV (reference sequence).

A single count supports this clone. The CDR3 DNA reads TGTGCCAGCAGGCTACAGAGCTCCTACGAGCAGTACTTC. This translates into CASRLQSSYEQYF. The chain uses TRBV2 and TRBJ2-7; D remains ambiguous. In germline, CDR1 is SNHLY, CDR2 FYNNEI. V was shortened by 6 bases and J by 0 bases, with 9 bases between the two germline ends. The CDR3 runs 13 residues.

V gene TRBV12-3 or TRBV12-4 combines with J gene TRBJ2-5; D could derive from TRBD1 or TRBD2 (5 bases each). V was shortened by 5 bases and J by 3 bases, with 7 bases between the two germline ends. This CDR3 comprises 12 residues. DNA of the CDR3: TGTGCCAGCAGTCGGGACGAAGAGACCCAGTACTTC. Translating gives CASSRDEETQYF.

V and J are TRBV30 and TRBJ1-6; 7 bases are shared with TRBD1. The CDR3 consists of 14 residues. Germline CDR1 and CDR2: GTSNPN and SVGIG (reference sequence). J gave up 14 bases and V 2 bases, and 12 bases lay outside the gene matches. CDR3 nucleotides: TGTGCCTGGAGTTCCCCCGGGACAGTGGGCACCCTCCACTTT. Amino acid sequence: CAWSSPGTVGTLHF.

The V and J genes are TRBV10-1 and TRBJ2-7; no firm D call. Germline V lookup: CDR1 WNHNN, CDR2 SYGVQD (reference sequence). The CDR3 covers 13 residues. V was trimmed by 1 base and J by 7 bases, leaving 11 bases between them. The CDR3 region is CASSEYQVGEQYF. The DNA for the CDR3 is TGCGCCAGCAGTGAGTACCAGGTGGGGGAGCAGTACTTC.

This sequence joins TRBV19 and TRBJ2-2; 11 positions match TRBD2. The CDR3 length is 15 residues. Losses at the gene ends were 7 bases for V and 4 bases for J; bases not matched to a gene: 5. The germline gives CDR1 LNHDA, CDR2 SQIVND (reference sequence). This CDR3 reads CASTGLAGGTGELFF. CDR3 DNA sequence: TGTGCCAGTACGGGGCTAGCGGGGGGCACCGGGGAGCTGTTTTTT.

CDR3 sequence reads: CASSLAGVSNQPQHF. The CDR3 region has the DNA TGTGCCAGCAGCTTAGCAGGGGTAAGCAATCAGCCCCAGCATTTT. The chain joins TRBV7-8 to TRBJ1-5; D is possibly TRBD1 (5 bases). The CDR3 runs 15 residues. V was cut by 0 bases and J by 1 base, with 7 bases left in between. Per germline, CDR1 SGHVS and CDR2 FQNEAQ.

The chain uses TRBV6-5 and TRBJ1-6, with D maybe TRBD1 (5 bases). V lost 6 bases and J lost 6, with 12 bases in between. Germline-derived CDR1 and CDR2 are MNHEY and SVGAGI. CDR3 length: 14 amino acids. In DNA form, the CDR3 reads TGTGCCAGCAGCGCCGGGACCAGTAATTCACCCCTCCACTTT. Protein product: CASSAGTSNSPLHF.

The gene calls are TRBV10-3 and TRBJ2-1, with TRBD2 identical over 7 bases. The trim removed 0 bases at V and 10 bases at J, leaving 3 bases unmatched. Germline V gene lookup returns CDR1 ENHRY and CDR2 SYGVKD. This CDR3 spans 13 amino acids. As DNA, the CDR3 is TGTGCCATCAGTGAGTCGCCGCGGGAGGAGCAGTTCTTC. Residues: CAISESPREEQFF.